This TCR beta chain originates from a study of T cell responses to AZD1222 COVID-19 vaccine. The assay was immunoSEQ multiplex PCR, and TCRdb's table has in-frame clones only and misses some. The sample records about 86,000 clones, 88% being singletons. Regarding this clone: Its antigen is unidentified.

Broader study findings: Only a handful of individuals given AZD1222 were seropositive at baseline.

The CDR3 totals 14 residues. CDR1 and CDR2 (germline): SGHRS, YFSETQ. Losses at the gene ends were 2 bases for V and 8 bases for J; bases not matched to a gene: 7. The rearrangement links TRBV5-1 to TRBJ1-2, with 9 bases fitting TRBD1. The sequence was obtained from an adult who received the AZD1222 COVID-19 vaccine. The sequencing here drew on peripheral blood, taken 28 days after the second AZD1222 dose. In DNA, the CDR3 is TGCGCCAGCAGCTTACAACAGGGGGCGGGAGGCTACACCTTC. Translation: CASSLQQGAGGYTF.